These T cell receptor beta chains were read from a single sample in a study of response to subunit inactivated influenza vaccine. TCRdb re-derived calls from the RT-PCR reads in MiXCR, one entry per CDR3 protein. The sample lists 500,000 to 700,000 distinct CDR3 sequences, roughly 25% seen once, with roughly 2.8% in the top ten. These data also featured in a second study, about T cells expressing NK-cell markers.

This specimen consisted of CD4+ T cells sorted from PBMCs, obtained roughly 12 days after vaccination. The receptors here all came from a man aged 50 to 60 who received an inactivated influenza vaccine. Both conserved end residues are part of each CDR3. The order of the fields is clone size, CDR3 length, J gene, V gene, D gene, CDR3 protein. A D gene is named only where the DNA matches it firmly. Size values are once, few and many counts, or a class for expanded clones, and some rows have none.

NA	13	TRBJ2-4	TRBV4-2	NA	CASSAPDQNIQYF
few	12	TRBJ2-3	TRBV7-2	NA	CASSPPWDTQYF
few	11	TRBJ2-7	TRBV20-1	NA	CSARGAREQYF
NA	15	TRBJ2-7	TRBV20-1	NA	CSARNPGGDTYEQYF
few	16	TRBJ1-1	TRBV28	TRBD1	CASSLHSGTANTEAFF
NA	14	TRBJ2-1	TRBV10-3	TRBD2	CAISQSSGNNEQFF
few	14	TRBJ2-3	TRBV20-1	NA	CSARGGAGTDTQYF
NA	17	TRBJ2-2	TRBV4-3	TRBD2	CASSQDGVAGGTGELFF
NA	17	TRBJ2-3	TRBV28	TRBD2	CASSLWASGMNTDTQYF
NA	14	TRBJ1-1	TRBV6-1	NA	CASSETQAGTEAFF
NA	13	TRBJ2-3	TRBV5-1	NA	CATGRESTDTQYF
many	15	TRBJ2-2	TRBV12-3/TRBV12-4	TRBD1	CASSLGPGGTGELFF
NA	16	TRBJ2-3	TRBV7-6	NA	CASSPQMTSMLDTQYF
NA	14	TRBJ2-1	TRBV10-3	TRBD1	CAISPGQHYNEQFF
few	13	TRBJ2-3	TRBV7-8	NA	CASSSQVGDTQYF
NA	13	TRBJ2-7	TRBV12-3/TRBV12-4	TRBD2	CASTLAGGTEQYF
NA	14	TRBJ2-1	TRBV20-1	NA	CSARSTARRNEQFF
few	15	TRBJ1-2	TRBV6-2/TRBV6-3	NA	CASSYARGSSSGYTF
NA	13	TRBJ1-1	TRBV29-1	NA	CSVEESGQREAFF
NA	15	TRBJ2-7	TRBV7-2	NA	CASSTRDGYSYEQYF
many	13	TRBJ2-1	TRBV7-2	NA	CASSRVPREEQFF
NA	18	TRBJ2-7	TRBV2	NA	CASSDDLGGYGGTYEQYF
NA	13	TRBJ2-5	TRBV7-3	NA	CASSSGLSGTQYF
NA	16	TRBJ2-1	TRBV4-2	NA	CASSQDSGDAYNEQFF
NA	14	TRBJ2-1	TRBV24-1	NA	CATSDPLTSNEQFF
NA	12	TRBJ2-3	TRBV20-1	NA	CSAPGLGDTQYF
few	15	TRBJ2-7	TRBV20-1	TRBD2	CSARGLAGVGYEQYF
few	17	TRBJ2-1	TRBV5-1	TRBD1	CASSSDWWDRGNNEQFF